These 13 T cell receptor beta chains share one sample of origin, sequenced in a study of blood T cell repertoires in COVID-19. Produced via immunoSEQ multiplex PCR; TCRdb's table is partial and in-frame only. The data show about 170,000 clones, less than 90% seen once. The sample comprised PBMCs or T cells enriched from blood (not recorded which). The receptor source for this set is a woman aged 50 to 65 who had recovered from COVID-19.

CDR3 sequence reads: CASRKRGSNEKLFF. The CDR3 DNA sequence: TGTGCCAGCAGGAAAAGAGGGTCCAATGAAAAACTGTTTTTT. The chain has TRBV5-6 and TRBJ1-4; D not certain. Trimming cost V 5 bases and J 5 bases, with 13 bases left between them. This CDR3 contains 14 residues. Germline V gene sequence: CDR1 SGHDT, CDR2 YYEEEE.

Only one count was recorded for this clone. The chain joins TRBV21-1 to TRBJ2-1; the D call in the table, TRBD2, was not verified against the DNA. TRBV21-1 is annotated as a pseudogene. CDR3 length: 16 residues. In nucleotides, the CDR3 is TGTGCCAGCAGCAAAGTTCGGCCCCTAAGGAGGAATGAGCAGTTCTTC. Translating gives CASSKVRPLRRNEQFF.

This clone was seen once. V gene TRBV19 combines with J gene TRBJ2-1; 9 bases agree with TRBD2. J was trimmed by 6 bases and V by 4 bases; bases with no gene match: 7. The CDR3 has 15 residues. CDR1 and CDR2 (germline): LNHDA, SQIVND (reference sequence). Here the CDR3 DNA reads TGTGCCAGTAGTAACCCGGGACTAGCAGGCAATGAGCAGTTCTTC. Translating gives CASSNPGLAGNEQFF. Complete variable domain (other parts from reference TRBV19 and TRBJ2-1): DGGITQSPKYLFRKEGQNVTLSCEQNLNHDAMYWYRQDPGQGLRLIYYSQIVNDFQKGDIAEGYSVSREKKESFPLTVTSAQKNPTAFYLCASSNPGLAGNEQFFGPGTRLTVL.

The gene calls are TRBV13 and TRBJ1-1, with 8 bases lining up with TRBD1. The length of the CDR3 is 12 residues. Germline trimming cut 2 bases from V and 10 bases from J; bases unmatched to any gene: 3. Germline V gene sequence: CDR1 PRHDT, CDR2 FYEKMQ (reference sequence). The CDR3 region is CASSLQGARAFF. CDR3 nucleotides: TGTGCCAGCAGCTTACAGGGGGCCCGAGCTTTCTTT. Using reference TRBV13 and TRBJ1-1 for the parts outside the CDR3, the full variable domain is AAGVIQSPRHLIKEKRETATLKCYPIPRHDTVYWYQQGPGQDPQFLISFYEKMQSDKGSIPDRFSAQQFSDYHSELNMSSLELGDSALYFCASSLQGARAFFGQGTRLTVV.

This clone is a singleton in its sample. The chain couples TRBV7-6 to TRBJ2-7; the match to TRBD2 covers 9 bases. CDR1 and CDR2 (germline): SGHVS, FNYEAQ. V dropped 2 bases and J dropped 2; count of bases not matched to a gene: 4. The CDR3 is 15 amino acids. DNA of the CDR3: TGTGCCAGCAGCTTACGACTAGCGGTCCCCTACGAGCAGTACTTC. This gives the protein CASSLRLAVPYEQYF.

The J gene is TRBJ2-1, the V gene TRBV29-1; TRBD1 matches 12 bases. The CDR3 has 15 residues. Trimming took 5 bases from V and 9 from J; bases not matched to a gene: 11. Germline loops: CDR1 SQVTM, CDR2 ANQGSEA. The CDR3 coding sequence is TGCAGCGTTAGTGGGACAGGGGGCGGGTCGAGTGAGCAGTTCTTC. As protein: CSVSGTGGGSSEQFF.

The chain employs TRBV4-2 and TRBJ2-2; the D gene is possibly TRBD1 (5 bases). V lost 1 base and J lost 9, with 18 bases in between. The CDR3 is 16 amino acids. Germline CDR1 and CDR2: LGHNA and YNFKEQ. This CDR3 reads CASSQVLQADGRELFF. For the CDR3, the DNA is TGTGCCAGCAGCCAAGTGCTACAGGCCGATGGACGGGAGCTGTTTTTT.

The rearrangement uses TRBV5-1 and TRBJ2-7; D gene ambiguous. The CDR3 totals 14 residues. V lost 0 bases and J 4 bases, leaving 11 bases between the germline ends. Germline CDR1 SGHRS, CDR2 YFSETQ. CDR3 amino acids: CASSLDSVSYEQYF. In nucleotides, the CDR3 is TGCGCCAGCAGCTTGGATTCCGTATCTTACGAGCAGTACTTC.

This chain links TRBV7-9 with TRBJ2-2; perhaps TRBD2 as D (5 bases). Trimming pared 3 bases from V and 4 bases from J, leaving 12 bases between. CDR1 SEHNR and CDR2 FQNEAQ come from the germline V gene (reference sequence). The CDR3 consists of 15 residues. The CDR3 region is CASSLRVAITGELFF. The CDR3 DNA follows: TGTGCCAGCAGCTTGAGGGTAGCGATCACCGGGGAGCTGTTTTTT.

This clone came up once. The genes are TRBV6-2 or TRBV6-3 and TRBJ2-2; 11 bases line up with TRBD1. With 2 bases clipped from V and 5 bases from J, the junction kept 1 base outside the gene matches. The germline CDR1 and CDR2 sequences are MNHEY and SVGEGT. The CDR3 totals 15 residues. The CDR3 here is CASSYGTGGTGELFF. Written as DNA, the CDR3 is TGTGCCAGCAGTTACGGGACAGGGGGGACCGGGGAGCTGTTTTTT.

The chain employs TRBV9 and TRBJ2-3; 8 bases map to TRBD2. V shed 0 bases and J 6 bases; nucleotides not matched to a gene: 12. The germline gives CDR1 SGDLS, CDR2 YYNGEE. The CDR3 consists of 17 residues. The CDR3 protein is CASSVGFGGTRSDTQYF. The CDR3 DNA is TGTGCCAGCAGCGTAGGTTTTGGGGGGACTAGATCTGATACGCAGTATTTT.

Written as DNA, the CDR3 is TGTGCCAGCAGTTTATCGGGGACTGAAGCTTTCTTT. Translation: CASSLSGTEAFF. V usage is TRBV12-3 or TRBV12-4 and J usage is TRBJ1-1; D is unresolved. The ends were cut back, 2 bases at V and 5 bases at J, with 6 bases in the middle. The CDR3 spans 12 residues.

CDR3 DNA sequence: TGTGCCAGCAGGGACAGGAGAGCAGGGCCGAAGCAAGAGACCCAGTACTTC. Translating it yields CASRDRRAGPKQETQYF. The rearrangement joins TRBV2 to TRBJ2-5, with TRBD1 matching 7 bases. Germline V CDR1 and CDR2: SNHLY, FYNNEI. This CDR3 region has 17 residues. V lost 6 bases and J lost 2; bases outside the gene matches: 15.